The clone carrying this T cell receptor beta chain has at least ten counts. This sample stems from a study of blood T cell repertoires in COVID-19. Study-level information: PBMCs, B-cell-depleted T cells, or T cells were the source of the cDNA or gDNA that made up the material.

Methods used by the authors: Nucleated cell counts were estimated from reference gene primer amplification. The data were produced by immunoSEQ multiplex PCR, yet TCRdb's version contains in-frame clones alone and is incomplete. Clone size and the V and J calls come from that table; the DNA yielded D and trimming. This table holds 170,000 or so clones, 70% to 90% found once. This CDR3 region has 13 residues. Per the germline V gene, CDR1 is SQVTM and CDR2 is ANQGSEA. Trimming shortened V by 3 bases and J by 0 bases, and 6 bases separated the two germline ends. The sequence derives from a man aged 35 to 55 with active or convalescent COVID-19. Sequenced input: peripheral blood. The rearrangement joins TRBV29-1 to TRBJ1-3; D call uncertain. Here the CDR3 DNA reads TGCAGCGTTGATAACGGCTCTGGAAACACCATATATTTT. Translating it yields CSVDNGSGNTIYF.